This T cell receptor (beta chain) was documented in a study of blood T cell repertoires in COVID-19. Across the whole study: Whether acute or convalescent, the COVID-19 samples came from the United States, Italy and Spain. From T cells, B-cell-depleted T cells, or PBMCs came the material, which was cDNA or gDNA.

In the authors' methods: Reference gene primers were amplified, and this amplification served to estimate nucleated cell counts. Here immunoSEQ multiplex PCR was the method, and the copy in TCRdb shows in-frame clones only, minus some. The V and J calls and clone size are taken from that table; D and trimming were inferred from the DNA. Counted here are around 43,000 clones, over 70% occurring once; the ten biggest clones make up roughly 20%. With 2 bases removed from V and 0 bases from J, the gap between germline ends came to 11 bases. The CDR3 runs 15 residues. CDR1 and CDR2 (germline): MDHEN, SYDVKM.

The origin of this receptor is a man between 65 and 80 years old with acute or convalescent COVID-19. The genes are TRBV28 and TRBJ2-7, with D possibly matching TRBD2 (5 bases). Sequencing input: peripheral blood. The CDR3 protein is CASSLEGGVSYEQYF. The CDR3 DNA reads TGTGCCAGCAGTTTAGAGGGCGGCGTCTCCTACGAGCAGTACTTC.